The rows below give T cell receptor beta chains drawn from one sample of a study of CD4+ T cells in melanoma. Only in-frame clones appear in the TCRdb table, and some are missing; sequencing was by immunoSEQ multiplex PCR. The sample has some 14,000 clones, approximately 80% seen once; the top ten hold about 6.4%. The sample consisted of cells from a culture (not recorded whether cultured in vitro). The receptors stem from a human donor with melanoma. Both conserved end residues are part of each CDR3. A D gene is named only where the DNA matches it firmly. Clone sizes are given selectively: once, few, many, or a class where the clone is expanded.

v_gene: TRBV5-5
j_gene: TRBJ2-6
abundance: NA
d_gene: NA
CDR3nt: TGTGCCAGCAGCTTGATGGCTGGGGCCAACGTCCTGACTTTC
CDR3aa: CASSLMAGANVLTF

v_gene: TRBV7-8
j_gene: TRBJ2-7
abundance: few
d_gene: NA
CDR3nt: TGTGCCAGCAGCTTAGCGCGGGTGGGAGGGGGCTACGAGCAGTACTTC
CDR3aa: CASSLARVGGGYEQYF

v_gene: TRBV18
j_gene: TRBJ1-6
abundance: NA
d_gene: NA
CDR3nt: TGTGCCAGCTCACCAGGTGGGGCAGGTTATAATTCACCCCTCCACTTT
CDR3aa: CASSPGGAGYNSPLHF

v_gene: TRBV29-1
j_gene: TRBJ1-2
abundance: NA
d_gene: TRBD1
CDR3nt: TGCAGCGTTGGCAGGGGGCTGGGAGGCTACACCTTC
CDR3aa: CSVGRGLGGYTF

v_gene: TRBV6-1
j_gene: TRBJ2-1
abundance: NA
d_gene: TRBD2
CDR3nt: TGTGCCAGCAGTCCCCTTGTCGGTAGCGGGGGTTGGGAGTTCTTC
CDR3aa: CASSPLVGSGGWEFF

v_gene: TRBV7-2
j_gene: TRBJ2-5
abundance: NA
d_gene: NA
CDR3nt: TGTGCCAGCACCAGAATGGGCGCGGGGGAGACCCAGTACTTC
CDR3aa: CASTRMGAGETQYF

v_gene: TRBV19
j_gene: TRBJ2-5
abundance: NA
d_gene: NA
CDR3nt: TGTGCCAGTAGTCCTCGGACAGAAGAGACCCAGTACTTC
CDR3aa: CASSPRTEETQYF

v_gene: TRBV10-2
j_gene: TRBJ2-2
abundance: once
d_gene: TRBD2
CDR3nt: TGCGCCAGCAGTCAAGTCAGACTAGCGGGGGGGCAAAACACCGGGGAGCTGTTTTTT
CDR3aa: CASSQVRLAGGQNTGELFF

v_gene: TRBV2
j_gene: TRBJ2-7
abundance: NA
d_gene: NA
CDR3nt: TGTGCCAGCAATTATGGGGGGCCATACGAGCAGTACTTC
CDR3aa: CASNYGGPYEQYF

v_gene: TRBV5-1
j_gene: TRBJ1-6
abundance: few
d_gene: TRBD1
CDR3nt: TGCGCCAGCAGCTTGGGGACCGGGACAGGGAATTCACCCCTCCACTTT
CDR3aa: CASSLGTGTGNSPLHF

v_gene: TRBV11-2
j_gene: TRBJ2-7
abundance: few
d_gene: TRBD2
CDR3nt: TGTGCCAGCAGCTTAGGTACCCAGCGGGGTTACGAGCAGTACTTC
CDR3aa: CASSLGTQRGYEQYF

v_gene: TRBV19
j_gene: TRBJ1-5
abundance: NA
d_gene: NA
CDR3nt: TGTGCCAGTAGTAGAACGACCGGACAGCCCCAGCATTTT
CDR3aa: CASSRTTGQPQHF

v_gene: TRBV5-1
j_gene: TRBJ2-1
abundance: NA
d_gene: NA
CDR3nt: TGCGCCAGCGACGACAAGGGGCTCGGTGAGCAGTTCTTC
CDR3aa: CASDDKGLGEQFF

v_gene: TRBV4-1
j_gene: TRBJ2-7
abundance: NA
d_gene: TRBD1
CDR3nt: TGCGCCAGCAGCCAAGGACAGGGAATAACCTACGAGCAGTACTTC
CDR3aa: CASSQGQGITYEQYF

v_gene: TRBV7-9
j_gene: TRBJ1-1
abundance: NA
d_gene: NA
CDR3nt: TGTGCCAGCAGCTTACAGGCCAACACTGAAGCTTTCTTT
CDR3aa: CASSLQANTEAFF

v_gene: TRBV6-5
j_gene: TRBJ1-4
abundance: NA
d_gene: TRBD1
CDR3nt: TGTGCCAGCAGTCAATCGACAGGGTTCGGCGAAAAACTGTTTTTT
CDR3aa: CASSQSTGFGEKLFF

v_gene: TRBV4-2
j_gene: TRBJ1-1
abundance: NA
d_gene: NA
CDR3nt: TGTGCCAGCAGCCAAATACCGAACACTGAAGCTTTCTTT
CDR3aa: CASSQIPNTEAFF

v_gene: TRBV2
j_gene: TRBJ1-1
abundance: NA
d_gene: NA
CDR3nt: TGTGCCAGCAGTTACGCAGTTGAAGCTTTCTTT
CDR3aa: CASSYAVEAFF

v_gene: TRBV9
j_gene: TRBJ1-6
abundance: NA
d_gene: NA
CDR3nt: TGTGCCAGCAGCGCCCACGACAGGCGGGATTCACCCCTCCACTTT
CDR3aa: CASSAHDRRDSPLHF

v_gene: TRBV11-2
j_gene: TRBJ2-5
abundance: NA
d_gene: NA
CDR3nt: TGTGCCAGCAGCTTCGCGGGCGGTGGAGAGACCCAGTACTTC
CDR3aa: CASSFAGGGETQYF

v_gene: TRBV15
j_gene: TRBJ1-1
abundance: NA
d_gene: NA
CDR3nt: TGTGCCACCAGCAGAGGGGGCAGAGACACTGAAGCTTTCTTT
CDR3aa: CATSRGGRDTEAFF

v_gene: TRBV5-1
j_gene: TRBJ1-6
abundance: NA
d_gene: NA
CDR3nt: TGCGCCAGCAGCTCAGAGACAGGCTATTCACCCCTCCACTTT
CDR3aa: CASSSETGYSPLHF

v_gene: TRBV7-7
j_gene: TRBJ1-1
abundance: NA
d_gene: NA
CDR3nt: TGTGCTAGCAGCAGAGACAGAGGCACTGAAGCTTTCTTT
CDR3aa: CASSRDRGTEAFF

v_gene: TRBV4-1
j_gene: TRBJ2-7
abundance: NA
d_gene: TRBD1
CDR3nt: TGCGCCAGCAGCCCTAGGGGCAGGGGGCCCGACGAGCAGTACTTC
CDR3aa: CASSPRGRGPDEQYF

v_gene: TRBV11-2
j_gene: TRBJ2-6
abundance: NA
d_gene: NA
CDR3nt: TGTGCCAGCAGCTTTATAGTGTCTGGGGCCAACGTCCTGACTTTC
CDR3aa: CASSFIVSGANVLTF

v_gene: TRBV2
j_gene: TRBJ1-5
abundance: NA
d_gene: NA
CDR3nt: TGTGCCAGCAGTGAAGGACAGGACCCCAGGGCCCAGCATTTT
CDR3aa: CASSEGQDPRAQHF

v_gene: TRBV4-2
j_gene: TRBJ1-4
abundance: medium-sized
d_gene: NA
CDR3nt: TGTGCCAGCACCCACCGACAGGCCGAGGATGAAAAACTGTTTTTT
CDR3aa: CASTHRQAEDEKLFF